The TCR beta chain described here comes from a study of shared clonotypes between healthy human individuals. Points from the study as a whole: Incomplete sequencing of sorted subsets was indicated by rarefaction despite large depth. Larger richness was generally estimated for naive than memory subsets. Enrolling few donors narrowed the genetic and exposure-history diversity that was represented. Sharing across a handful of donors was seen in 4% to 6.5% of naive CD4 clonotypes.

Points on this clone: Its antigen is still unknown.

Profiling relied on immunoSEQ multiplex PCR, and the TCRdb table lists in-frame clones only, not all of them. The data contain a few million clones, 90% to 96% of them seen just once; the ten biggest clones take up approximately 0.13%. Germline assignment: CDR1 SGHDN and CDR2 FVKESK. After removal of 0 bases from V and 0 bases from J, the junction contained 10 bases not matched to a gene. There are 21 residues in the CDR3. Input material: naive CD4+ T cells sorted from blood. Subset: CD45RA+ positively selected. The clonotype originates from a man between 18 and 29 years old in good health. This rearrangement joins TRBV14 to TRBJ2-6; 11 positions match TRBD2. CDR3 sequence reads: CASSQDRLAGGSRSGANVLTF. CDR3 bases: TGTGCCAGCAGCCAAGATCGGCTAGCGGGAGGATCACGCTCTGGGGCCAACGTCCTGACTTTC.